Given below is one T cell receptor (beta chain) in context. This clonotype was observed a handful of times. The target of this receptor is not known. Within one base of it there is no much larger clone, and no base qualities were kept. Data came from an Illumina HiSeq 1500. The public reads were reanalyzed by TCRdb: fastp trimming at Q25, MiXCR alignment, in-frame beta chains only. Every distinct CDR3 protein forms one entry, paired with its most common genes and DNA. A total of about 360,000 distinct CDR3 sequences appear in this sample, 15% to 20% of them only once. The ten top clones hold 8.7% of the sample. Clipping removes 0 bases from V and 2 bases from J, with 4 as the unmatched junction base count. From the cysteine up to the phenylalanine, the CDR3 has a length of 16 residues. CDR3 DNA only is kept here, 48 bases in frame from base 1. The germline V gene (reference sequence) supplies CDR1 MNHNY and CDR2 SVGAGI.

The sample belongs to a study of T cell repertoires in cytomegalovirus infection (dated by TCRdb to the late 2010s). Notes on the research overall: The HLA type of each donor mattered for the analysis, because public TCR beta signatures pointed to carriage of CMV infection along with the matching HLA type.

Broader findings and caveats from the paper: In the ex vivo response, HLA-C-restricted CMV-specific TCR beta clonotypes were dominant, and in two of eight donors the single most frequent clonotype came from this HLA-C-restricted group. Carriers of CMV infection plus the relevant HLA type were discriminated by the cumulative frequency of public TCR beta family members in the study cohort and in an independent approximately 360-donor cohort.

The sequence was collected from a human donor in good health (CMV status not recorded). Some clones in this sample may be carry-over from other donors' samples. Sequences were obtained from PBMCs. Recombination connected TRBV6-6 to TRBJ2-1, with 7 junctional bases fitting TRBD1. The base sequence is TGTGCCAGCAGTTACTCAGGGACAGTAACCTACAATGAGCAGTTCTTC. Its amino acids are CASSYSGTVTYNEQFF.